Presented here are 20 T cell receptor beta chains from one specimen sequenced in a study of blood T cell repertoires in COVID-19. Profiled with immunoSEQ multiplex PCR; TCRdb holds only in-frame clones, not every one. The sample gives tens of thousands of clones, 88% of which show up once; about a tenth is in the top ten. Specimen: peripheral blood. The receptors shown here come from a human donor in a cohort sampled during active COVID-19.

V gene TRBV27 combines with J gene TRBJ2-3, with a possible D match to TRBD1 (6 bases). V was shortened by 7 bases and J by 5 bases, with 19 bases between the two germline ends. The CDR3 sequence is 15 residues long. From germline, CDR1 is MNHEY and CDR2 SMNVEV (reference sequence). The DNA for the CDR3 is TGTGCCAGCAATTCGGGGCAGGGGCTGGTAGATACGCAGTATTTT. It specifies CASNSGQGLVDTQYF.

This clone has just a few counts. The chain recombines TRBV10-3 with TRBJ1-5, with 9 bases identical to TRBD1. The CDR3 covers 14 residues. The ends lost 11 bases at V and 4 bases at J; junction bases unmatched: 9. Germline lookup yields CDR1 ENHRY and CDR2 SYGVKD. CDR3 coding DNA: TGTGCCGTCGGACGGACAGGGGATAATCAGCCCCAGCATTTT. It translates to CAVGRTGDNQPQHF.

J is TRBJ1-3 and V is TRBV4-3; the D gene is possibly TRBD1 (5 bases). V lost 1 base, J lost 0 bases, and 13 bases lay in between. This CDR3 has 17 amino acids. Per germline, CDR1 LGHNA and CDR2 YSLEER. The CDR3 DNA is TGCGCCAGCAGCCAAGGCCGAGGGACTGGCTCTGGAAACACCATATATTTT. It encodes CASSQGRGTGSGNTIYF.

V and J are TRBV14 and TRBJ2-3; 8 bases are shared with TRBD2. Trimming removed 1 base from V and 7 bases from J; junction bases left unmatched: 19. The germline V gene has CDR1 SGHDN and CDR2 FVKESK. The CDR3 is 19 residues long. The CDR3 DNA reads TGTGCCAGCAGCCAAGTCCCCGTCGCTGCGGGGGGCCCACAAAATACGCAGTATTTT. It codes for CASSQVPVAAGGPQNTQYF.

J is TRBJ2-5 and V is TRBV7-6; 8 nucleotides line up with TRBD2. Looked up from germline, CDR1 is SGHVS and CDR2 is FNYEAQ. The CDR3 has 14 amino acids. V trimming: 3 bases; J trimming: 2 bases; junction bases outside the gene matches: 2. For the CDR3, the DNA is TGTGCCAGCAGCTTCAAGCGGGGGCAAGAGACCCAGTACTTC. Protein: CASSFKRGQETQYF. Using reference TRBV7-6 and TRBJ2-5 for the parts outside the CDR3, the full variable domain is GAGVSQSPRYKVTKRGQDVALRCDPISGHVSLYWYRQALGQGPEFLTYFNYEAQQDKSGLPNDRFSAERPEGSISTLTIQRTEQRDSAMYRCASSFKRGQETQYFGPGTRLLVL.

V and J are TRBV19 and TRBJ2-4; D remains unclear. Germline V gene data show CDR1 as LNHDA and CDR2 as SQIVND (reference sequence). Trimming took off 7 bases at V and 1 base at J, with 11 bases between the two ends. The CDR3 is 14 residues long. The CDR3 sequence is CASNQVGAKNIQYF. For the CDR3, the DNA is TGTGCCAGTAATCAGGTTGGGGCCAAAAACATTCAGTACTTC.

The chain recombines TRBV9 with TRBJ1-3, with D possibly matching TRBD1 (6 bases). Trimming left V 1 base short and J 4 bases short, with 12 bases between. The germline CDR1 and CDR2 sequences are SGDLS and YYNGEE. The CDR3 is 15 amino acids. The CDR3 DNA reads as TGTGCCAGCAGCGTATTGGACAGCGGAGGAAACACCATATATTTT. It yields the protein CASSVLDSGGNTIYF.

This chain connects TRBV7-2 to TRBJ1-6, with D hard to call. Trimming shortened V by 5 bases and J by 8 bases, and 16 bases separated the two germline ends. The CDR3 spans 15 residues. Germline CDR1 SGHTA, CDR2 FQGNSA. The CDR3 coding sequence is TGTGCCAGCAGCCTGCTGGCAGGCAGAGATTCACCCCTCCACTTT. Its translation: CASSLLAGRDSPLHF.

The genes are TRBV2 and TRBJ2-7, with a possible D match to TRBD1 (5 bases). The CDR3 is 16 residues long. The germline CDR1 and CDR2 sequences are SNHLY and FYNNEI. Trimming stripped 2 bases from V and 0 bases from J, with 14 bases between. The CDR3: CASSEFSGPSSYEQYF. CDR3 bases: TGTGCCAGCAGTGAATTCTCAGGGCCAAGCTCCTACGAGCAGTACTTC.

The chain joins TRBV11-2 to TRBJ2-3; 10 nucleotides line up with TRBD2. V lost 1 base and J lost 3; bases outside the gene matches: 7. Germline V gives CDR1 SGHAT, CDR2 FQNNGV. This CDR3 region has 17 residues. This chain's CDR3 is CASSLGLLAGPTDTQYF. Written as DNA, the CDR3 is TGTGCCAGCAGCTTAGGGCTACTAGCGGGGCCGACAGATACGCAGTATTTT. Full variable domain (missing parts from reference TRBV11-2 and TRBJ2-3): EAGVAQSPRYKIIEKRQSVAFWCNPISGHATLYWYQQILGQGPKLLIQFQNNGVVDDSQLPKDRFSAERLKGVDSTLKIQPAKLEDSAVYLCASSLGLLAGPTDTQYFGPGTRLTVL.

The V and J genes are TRBV5-1 and TRBJ2-1; TRBD2 matches at 11 bases. Germline-derived CDR1 and CDR2 are SGHRS and YFSETQ. J gave up 6 bases and V 4 bases, and 6 bases lay outside the gene matches. This CDR3 is built from 15 residues. CDR3 loop: CASSRITSGGNEQFF. The CDR3 coding sequence is TGCGCCAGCAGCCGCATTACTAGCGGGGGCAATGAGCAGTTCTTC. The full variable domain, rest sourced from reference TRBV5-1 and TRBJ2-1, is KAGVTQTPRYLIKTRGQQVTLSCSPISGHRSVSWYQQTPGQGLQFLFEYFSETQRNKGNFPGRFSGRQFSNSRSEMNVSTLELGDSALYLCASSRITSGGNEQFFGPGTRLTVL.

The rearrangement links TRBV19 to TRBJ1-4; 7 bases line up with TRBD1. The germline V gene has CDR1 LNHDA and CDR2 SQIVND (reference sequence). The CDR3 is 17 residues long. V lost 6 bases to trimming and J lost 5 bases; unmatched junction nucleotides: 15. As DNA, the CDR3 is TGTGCCAGTAGAGGGCAGAGGGGGCCGTCCAGAAATGAAAAACTGTTTTTT. Protein product: CASRGQRGPSRNEKLFF.

The chain is built from TRBV3-1 (or the pseudogene TRBV3-2) and TRBJ1-1; tentative D call: TRBD1 (6 bases). The germline V gene encodes CDR1 LGHDT and CDR2 YNNKEL (reference sequence). Trimming took off 4 bases at V and 1 base at J, with 10 bases between the two ends. This CDR3 spans 14 amino acids. The CDR3 sequence is CASSPQQGNTEAFF. CDR3 DNA: TGTGCCAGCAGCCCGCAACAGGGGAACACTGAAGCTTTCTTT.

The V gene is TRBV5-8, the J gene TRBJ2-1, with 7 bases lining up with TRBD1. This CDR3 comprises 16 residues. V trimming: 3 bases; J trimming: 5 bases; junction bases outside the gene matches: 11. Germline V CDR1 and CDR2: SGHTS, YDEGEE. The CDR3 DNA follows: TGTGCCAGCAGCTGGCCAGGGACAGCGAAGGACAATGAGCAGTTCTTC. It yields the protein CASSWPGTAKDNEQFF. Filled out from reference TRBV5-8 and TRBJ2-1, the complete variable domain reads EAGVTQSPTHLIKTRGQQATLRCSPISGHTSVYWYQQALGLGLQFLLWYDEGEERNRGNFPPRFSGRQFPNYSSELNVNALELEDSALYLCASSWPGTAKDNEQFFGPGTRLTVL.

This chain joins TRBV5-8 and TRBJ2-1, with D unclear. The ends were cut back, 5 bases at V and 3 bases at J, with 9 bases in the middle. The CDR3 is 13 amino acids. CDR1 is SGHTS and CDR2 is YDEGEE in the germline V gene. In nucleotides, the CDR3 is TGTGCCAGCAGTTACCCGGTCTACAATGAGCAGTTCTTC. Translated: CASSYPVYNEQFF.

The V call is TRBV6-5, the J call TRBJ2-4, with D perhaps TRBD2 (5 bases). Germline CDR1 is MNHEY and CDR2 is SVGAGI. CDR3 length: 13 residues. Trimming pared 5 bases from V and 8 bases from J, leaving 13 bases between. CDR3 sequence: CASSLGVEDIQYF. The DNA for the CDR3 is TGTGCCAGCAGTCTCGGGGTAGAAGACATTCAGTACTTC.

The chain employs TRBV15 and TRBJ2-5; TRBD2 is a possible D gene (6 bases). Trimming left V 5 bases short and J 7 bases short, with 17 bases between. The germline CDR1 and CDR2 sequences are LNHNV and YYDKDF (reference sequence). CDR3 length: 14 amino acids. CDR3: CATSPSGPAGTQYF. In nucleotides, the CDR3 is TGTGCCACCAGCCCAAGCGGGCCAGCTGGGACCCAGTACTTC.

The chain uses TRBV4-3 and TRBJ2-2; TRBD2 agrees at 8 bases. V lost 2 bases and J lost 4; bases outside the gene matches: 3. This CDR3 spans 15 amino acids. CDR1 is LGHNA and CDR2 is YSLEER in the germline V gene. CDR3 residues: CASSQYGGATGELFF. CDR3 DNA: TGCGCCAGCAGCCAATACGGGGGGGCCACCGGGGAGCTGTTTTTT.

The chain is built from TRBV27 and TRBJ2-2, with a weak D call TRBD1 (6 bases). The length of the CDR3 is 16 residues. V gave up 4 bases and J gave up 1 base, with 13 bases separating them. Germline assignment: CDR1 MNHEY and CDR2 SMNVEV (reference sequence). This CDR3 is CASSSRTAQNTGELFF. DNA for the CDR3: TGTGCCAGCAGTTCCAGGACAGCCCAGAACACCGGGGAGCTGTTTTTT.

The chain recombines TRBV6-6 with TRBJ1-4, with D possibly matching TRBD1 (6 bases). Trimming shortened V by 2 bases and J by 1 base, and 8 bases separated the two germline ends. The CDR3 has 15 amino acids. CDR1 is MNHNY, CDR2 SVGAGI, per germline (reference sequence). CDR3 residues: CASSYQGITNEKLFF. The CDR3 coding sequence is TGTGCCAGCAGTTACCAGGGGATAACTAATGAAAAACTGTTTTTT.